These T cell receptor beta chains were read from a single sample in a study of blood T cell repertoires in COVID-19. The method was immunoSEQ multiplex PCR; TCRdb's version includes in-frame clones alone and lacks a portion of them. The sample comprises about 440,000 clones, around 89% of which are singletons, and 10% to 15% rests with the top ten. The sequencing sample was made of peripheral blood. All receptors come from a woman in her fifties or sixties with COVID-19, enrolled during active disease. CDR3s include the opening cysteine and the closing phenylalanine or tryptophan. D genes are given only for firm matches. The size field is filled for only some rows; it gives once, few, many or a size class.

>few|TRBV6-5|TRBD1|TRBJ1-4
CASQDRAGEKLFF
TGTGCCAGCCAGGACAGGGCTGGAGAAAAACTGTTTTTT
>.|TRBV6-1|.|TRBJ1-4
CASSDEWRGNEKLFF
TGTGCCAGCAGTGATGAGTGGCGGGGTAATGAAAAACTGTTTTTT
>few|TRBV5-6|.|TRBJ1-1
CASSSATYYNTEAFF
TGTGCCAGCAGCTCCGCGACCTACTATAACACTGAAGCTTTCTTT
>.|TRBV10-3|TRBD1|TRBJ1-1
CAISESTGGVAFF
TGTGCCATCAGTGAGTCGACAGGGGGGGTGGCTTTCTTT
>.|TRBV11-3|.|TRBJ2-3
CASSLGAGDTQYF
TGTGCCAGCAGCTTGGGGGCAGGGGATACGCAGTATTTT
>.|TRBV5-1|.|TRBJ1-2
CASSTHRAPNYGYTF
TGCGCCAGCAGCACCCACAGGGCTCCTAACTATGGCTACACCTTC
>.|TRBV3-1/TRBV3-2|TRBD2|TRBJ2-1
CASSIGTSGGAGEQFF
TGTGCCAGCAGCATTGGGACTAGCGGGGGGGCGGGTGAGCAGTTCTTC
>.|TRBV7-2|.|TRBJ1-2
CASSSLAGYGYGYTF
TGTGCCAGCAGCTCCCTAGCGGGGTACGGCTATGGCTACACCTTC
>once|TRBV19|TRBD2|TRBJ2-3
CASAPELTSGTDTQYF
TGTGCCAGTGCTCCTGAGCTTACTAGCGGTACAGATACGCAGTATTTT
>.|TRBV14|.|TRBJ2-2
CASSSYRVGTGELFF
TGTGCCAGCAGCTCCTACAGGGTGGGCACCGGGGAGCTGTTTTTT
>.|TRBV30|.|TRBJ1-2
CAWREGGAHNYGYTF
TGTGCCTGGAGGGAGGGGGGGGCCCATAACTATGGCTACACCTTC
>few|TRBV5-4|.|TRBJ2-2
CASSSYRVDTGELFF
TGTGCCAGCAGCTCATACAGGGTTGACACCGGGGAGCTGTTTTTT
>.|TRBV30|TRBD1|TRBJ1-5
CAWSPQGSNQPQHF
TGTGCCTGGAGTCCACAGGGGAGCAATCAGCCCCAGCATTTT
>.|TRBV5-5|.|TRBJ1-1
CASSLGQGSRTEAFF
TGTGCCAGCAGCTTGGGTCAGGGATCGAGGACTGAAGCTTTCTTT
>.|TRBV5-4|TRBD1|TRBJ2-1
CASSLFRGLNNEQFF
TGTGCCAGCAGCTTGTTTAGGGGGCTTAACAATGAGCAGTTCTTC
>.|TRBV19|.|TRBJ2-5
CASSQVGETQYF
TGTGCCAGTAGTCAGGTGGGAGAGACCCAGTACTTC
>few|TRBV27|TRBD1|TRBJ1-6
CASSPGTVWDSPLHF
TGTGCCAGCAGTCCCGGGACAGTTTGGGATTCACCCCTCCACTTT
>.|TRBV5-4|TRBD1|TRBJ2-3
CASSQRTGTGTDTQYF
TGTGCCAGCAGCCAGAGAACCGGGACAGGGACCGATACGCAGTATTTT
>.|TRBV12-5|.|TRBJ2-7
CASGLRESYEQYF
TGTGCTAGTGGCCTGAGGGAGTCCTACGAGCAGTACTTC
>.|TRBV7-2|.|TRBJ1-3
CASSLQLGQGNTIYF
TGTGCCAGCAGCTTACAGTTGGGGCAGGGAAACACCATATATTTT
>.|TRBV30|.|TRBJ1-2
CAWIPGLKRGYTF
TGTGCCTGGATTCCGGGATTGAAACGGGGCTACACCTTC
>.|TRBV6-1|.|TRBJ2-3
CASSEAYTDTQYF
TGTGCCAGCAGTGAAGCATACACAGATACGCAGTATTTT
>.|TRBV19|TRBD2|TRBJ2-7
CASSEVAGPEQYF
TGTGCCAGTAGTGAGGTAGCGGGGCCCGAGCAGTACTTC
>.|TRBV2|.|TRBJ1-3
CASNAGIASGGNTIYF
TGTGCCAGCAACGCGGGGATAGCAAGCGGTGGAAACACCATATATTTT
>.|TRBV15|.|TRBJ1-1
CATREGMNTEAFF
TGTGCCACCAGAGAGGGAATGAACACTGAAGCTTTCTTT
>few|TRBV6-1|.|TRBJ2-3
CASSEAKARQVHTDTQYF
TGTGCCAGCAGTGAAGCGAAGGCTCGACAGGTCCACACAGATACGCAGTATTTT
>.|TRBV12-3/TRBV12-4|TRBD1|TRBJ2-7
CASSLDGQGVQYF
TGTGCCAGCAGTCTGGATGGACAGGGCGTGCAGTACTTC
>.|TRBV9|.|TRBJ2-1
CASSVYELPSSYNEQFF
TGTGCCAGCAGCGTTTATGAGTTACCGAGCTCCTACAATGAGCAGTTCTTC
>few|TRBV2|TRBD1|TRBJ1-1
CARGQGNTEAFF
TGTGCCAGGGGACAGGGGAACACTGAAGCTTTCTTT
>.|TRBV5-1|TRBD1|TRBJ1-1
CASSLQGNRMNTEAFF
TGCGCCAGCAGCTTACAGGGGAATAGGATGAACACTGAAGCTTTCTTT
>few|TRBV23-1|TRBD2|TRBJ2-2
CASSQSTSGGPITGELFF
TGCGCCAGCAGTCAATCGACTAGCGGGGGCCCTATAACCGGGGAGCTGTTTTTT
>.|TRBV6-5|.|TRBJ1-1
CASTLAPNTEAFF
TGTGCCAGCACCCTGGCCCCGAACACTGAAGCTTTCTTT
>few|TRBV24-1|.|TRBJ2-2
CATRLTGSTGELFF
TGTGCCACCAGGCTGACAGGCTCCACCGGGGAGCTGTTTTTT
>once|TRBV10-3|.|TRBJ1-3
CATKEGTSSGNTIYF
TGTGCCACCAAGGAGGGAACGAGCTCTGGAAACACCATATATTTT
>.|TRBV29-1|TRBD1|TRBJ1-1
CSVGQGATEAFF
TGCAGCGTGGGACAGGGTGCCACTGAAGCTTTCTTT
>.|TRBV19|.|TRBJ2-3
CASSIARGGTDTQYF
TGTGCCAGTAGTATAGCCCGCGGGGGCACAGATACGCAGTATTTT
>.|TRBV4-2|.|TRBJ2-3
CASSQAIDTQYF
TGTGCCAGCAGCCAAGCAATAGATACGCAGTATTTT
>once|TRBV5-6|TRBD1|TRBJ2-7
CASSFGTVTYEQYF
TGTGCCAGCAGCTTCGGGACAGTAACCTACGAGCAGTACTTC
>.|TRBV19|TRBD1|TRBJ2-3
CASSIPRDRGTDTQYF
TGTGCCAGTAGTATTCCACGGGACAGGGGAACAGATACGCAGTATTTT
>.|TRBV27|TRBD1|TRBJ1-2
CASKTGGHGYTF
TGTGCCAGCAAGACAGGGGGCCATGGCTACACCTTC
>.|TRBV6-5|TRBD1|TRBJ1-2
CASRPLRGPYGYTF
TGTGCCAGCAGGCCCTTGAGGGGGCCCTATGGCTACACCTTC
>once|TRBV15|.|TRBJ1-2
CATSPELSGGYTF
TGTGCCACCAGCCCTGAGCTCTCAGGGGGCTACACCTTC
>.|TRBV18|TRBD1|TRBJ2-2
CASSPESTGDGELFF
TGTGCCAGCTCGCCCGAGTCGACAGGGGACGGGGAGCTGTTTTTT
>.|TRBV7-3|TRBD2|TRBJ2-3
CASSLIFQAGGPIRTDTQYF
TGTGCCAGCAGCTTAATTTTTCAAGCGGGGGGGCCGATAAGGACAGATACGCAGTATTTT